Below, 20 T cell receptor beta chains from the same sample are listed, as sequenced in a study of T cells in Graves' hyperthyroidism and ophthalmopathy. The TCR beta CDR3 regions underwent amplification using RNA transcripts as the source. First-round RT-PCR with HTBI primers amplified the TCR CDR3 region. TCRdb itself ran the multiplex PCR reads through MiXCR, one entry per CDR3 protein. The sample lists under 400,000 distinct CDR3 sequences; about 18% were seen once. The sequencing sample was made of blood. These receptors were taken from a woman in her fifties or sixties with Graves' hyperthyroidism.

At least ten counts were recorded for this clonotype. The CDR3 DNA reads as TGTGCCAGCAGTTCGGAGGCGATCTCTGGGGCCAACGTCCTGACTTTC. Amino acids: CASSSEAISGANVLTF. The chain is built from TRBV12-3 or TRBV12-4 and TRBJ2-6; D is possibly TRBD2 (5 bases). Trimming removed 4 bases at V and 0 bases at J, with 10 bases between. The CDR3 runs 16 residues.

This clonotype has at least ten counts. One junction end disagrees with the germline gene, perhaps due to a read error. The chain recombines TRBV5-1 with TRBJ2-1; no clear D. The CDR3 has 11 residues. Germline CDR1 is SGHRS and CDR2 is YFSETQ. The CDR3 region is CASSSYNEQFF. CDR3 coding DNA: TGTGCCTCGAGCTCCTACAATGAGCAGTTCTTC.

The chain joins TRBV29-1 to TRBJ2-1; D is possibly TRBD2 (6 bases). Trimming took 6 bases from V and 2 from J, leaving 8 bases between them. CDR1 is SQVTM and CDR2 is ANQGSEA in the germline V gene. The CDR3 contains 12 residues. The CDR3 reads CSVSSAYNEQFF. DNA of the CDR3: TGCAGCGTATCTAGCGCCTACAATGAGCAGTTCTTC.

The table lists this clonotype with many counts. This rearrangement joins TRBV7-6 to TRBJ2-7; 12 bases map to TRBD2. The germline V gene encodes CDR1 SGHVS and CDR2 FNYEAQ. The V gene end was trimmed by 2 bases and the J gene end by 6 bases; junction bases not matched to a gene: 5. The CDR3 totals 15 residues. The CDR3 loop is CASSLHLAGGPEQYF. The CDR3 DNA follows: TGTGCCAGCAGCTTACATCTAGCGGGAGGGCCCGAGCAGTACTTC.

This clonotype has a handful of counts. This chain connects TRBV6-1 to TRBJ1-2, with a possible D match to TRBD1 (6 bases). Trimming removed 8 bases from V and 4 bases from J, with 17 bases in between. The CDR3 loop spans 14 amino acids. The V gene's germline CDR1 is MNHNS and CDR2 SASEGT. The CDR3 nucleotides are TGTGCCAGCCACAACGGACAGCCGCTCTATGGCTACACCTTC. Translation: CASHNGQPLYGYTF.

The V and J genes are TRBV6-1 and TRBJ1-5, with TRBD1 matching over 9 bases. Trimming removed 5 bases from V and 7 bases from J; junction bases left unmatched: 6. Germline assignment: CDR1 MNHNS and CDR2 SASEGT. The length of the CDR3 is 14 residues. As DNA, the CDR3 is TGTGCCAGCAGTCTGACAGGGGGTGCCCAGCCCCAGCATTTT. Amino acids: CASSLTGGAQPQHF.

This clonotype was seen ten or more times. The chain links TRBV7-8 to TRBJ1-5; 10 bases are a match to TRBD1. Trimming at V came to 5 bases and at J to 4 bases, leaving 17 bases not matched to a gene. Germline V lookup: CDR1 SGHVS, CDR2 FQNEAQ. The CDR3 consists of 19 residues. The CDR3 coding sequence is TGTGCCAGCAGCCGTTACCGTCTCGGACAGGGGGAGCCGAATCAGCCCCAGCATTTT. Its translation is CASSRYRLGQGEPNQPQHF.

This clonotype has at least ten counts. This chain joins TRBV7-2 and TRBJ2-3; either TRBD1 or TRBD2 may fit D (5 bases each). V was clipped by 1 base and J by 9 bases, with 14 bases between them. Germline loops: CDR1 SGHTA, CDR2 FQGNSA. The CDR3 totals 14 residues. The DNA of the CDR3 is TGTGCCAGCAGCTTAGAACAGGCGGGTGGGACGCAGTATTTT. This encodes CASSLEQAGGTQYF. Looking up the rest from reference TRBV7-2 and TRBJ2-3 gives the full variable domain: GAGVSQSPSNKVTEKGKDVELRCDPISGHTALYWYRQSLGQGLEFLIYFQGNSAPDKSGLPSDRFSAERTGGSVSTLTIQRTQQEDSAVYLCASSLEQAGGTQYFGPGTRLTVL.

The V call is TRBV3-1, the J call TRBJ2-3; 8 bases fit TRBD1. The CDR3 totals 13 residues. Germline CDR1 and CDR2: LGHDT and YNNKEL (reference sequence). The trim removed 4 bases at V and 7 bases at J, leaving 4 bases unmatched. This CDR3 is CASSLTGGNTQYF. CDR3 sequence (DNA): TGTGCCAGCAGCCTCACAGGGGGGAATACGCAGTATTTT.

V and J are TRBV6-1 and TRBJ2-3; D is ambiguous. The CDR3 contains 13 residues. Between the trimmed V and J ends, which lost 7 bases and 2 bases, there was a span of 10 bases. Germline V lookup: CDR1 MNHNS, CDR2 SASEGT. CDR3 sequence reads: CASTYQATDTQYF. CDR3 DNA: TGTGCCAGCACCTACCAAGCCACAGATACGCAGTATTTT.

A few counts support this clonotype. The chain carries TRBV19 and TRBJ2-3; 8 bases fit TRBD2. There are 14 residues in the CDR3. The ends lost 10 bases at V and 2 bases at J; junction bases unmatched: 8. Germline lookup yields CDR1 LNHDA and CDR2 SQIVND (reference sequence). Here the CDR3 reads CATSLSGNTDTQYF. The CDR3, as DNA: TGTGCCACCAGCCTTAGCGGGAACACAGATACGCAGTATTTT.

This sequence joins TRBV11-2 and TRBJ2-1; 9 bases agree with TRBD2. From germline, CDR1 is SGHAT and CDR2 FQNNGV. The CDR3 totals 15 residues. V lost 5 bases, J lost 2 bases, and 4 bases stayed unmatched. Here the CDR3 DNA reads TGTGCCAGCAGCGTAGCGGGAGCTGCCTACAATGAGCAGTTCTTC. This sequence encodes CASSVAGAAYNEQFF.

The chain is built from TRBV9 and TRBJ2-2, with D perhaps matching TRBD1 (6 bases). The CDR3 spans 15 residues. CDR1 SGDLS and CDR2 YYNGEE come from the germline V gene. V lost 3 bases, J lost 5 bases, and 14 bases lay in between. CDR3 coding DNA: TGTGCCAGCAGCGGAACCGGGACATTGACCGGGGAGCTGTTTTTT. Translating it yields CASSGTGTLTGELFF.

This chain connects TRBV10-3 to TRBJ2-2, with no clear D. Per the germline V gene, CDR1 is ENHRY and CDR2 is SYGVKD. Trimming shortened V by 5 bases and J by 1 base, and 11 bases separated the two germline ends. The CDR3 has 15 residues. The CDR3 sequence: CAISSPPGNTGELFF. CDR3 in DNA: TGTGCCATCAGTTCCCCCCCGGGGAACACCGGGGAGCTGTTTTTT.

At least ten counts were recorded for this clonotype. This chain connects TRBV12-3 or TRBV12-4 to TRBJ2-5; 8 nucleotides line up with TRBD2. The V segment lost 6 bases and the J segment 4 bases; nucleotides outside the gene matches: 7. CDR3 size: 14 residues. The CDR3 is CASRPGGALETQYF. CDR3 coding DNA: TGTGCCAGCAGACCCGGGGGGGCCCTAGAGACCCAGTACTTC.

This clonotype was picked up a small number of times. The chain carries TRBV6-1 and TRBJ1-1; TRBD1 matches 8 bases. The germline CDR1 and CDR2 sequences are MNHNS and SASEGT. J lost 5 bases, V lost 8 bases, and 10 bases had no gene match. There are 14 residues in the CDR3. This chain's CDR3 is CASGPRGLRTEAFF. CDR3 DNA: TGTGCCAGCGGGCCCAGGGGGCTAAGGACTGAAGCTTTCTTT.

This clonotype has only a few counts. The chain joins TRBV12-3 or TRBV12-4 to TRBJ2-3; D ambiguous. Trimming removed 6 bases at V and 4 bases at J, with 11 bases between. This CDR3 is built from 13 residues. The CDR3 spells CASRPDIPDTQYF. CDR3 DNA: TGTGCCAGCAGACCTGACATTCCAGATACGCAGTATTTT.

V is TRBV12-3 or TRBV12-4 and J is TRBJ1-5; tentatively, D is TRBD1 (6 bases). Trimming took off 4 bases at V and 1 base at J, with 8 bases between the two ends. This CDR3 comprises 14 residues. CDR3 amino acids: CASSYRASNQPQHF. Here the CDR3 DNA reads TGTGCCAGCAGTTACAGGGCAAGCAATCAGCCCCAGCATTTT.

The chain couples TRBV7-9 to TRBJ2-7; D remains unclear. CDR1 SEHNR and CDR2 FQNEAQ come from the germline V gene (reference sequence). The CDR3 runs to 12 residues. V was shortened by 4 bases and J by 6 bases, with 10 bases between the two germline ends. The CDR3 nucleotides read TGTGCCAGCAGCTCGACGGAGAGCGAGCAGTACTTC. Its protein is CASSSTESEQYF. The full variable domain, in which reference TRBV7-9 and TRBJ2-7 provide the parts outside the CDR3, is DTGVSQNPRHKITKRGQNVTFRCDPISEHNRLYWYRQTLGQGPEFLTYFQNEAQLEKSRLLSDRFSAERPKGSFSTLEIQRTEQGDSAMYLCASSSTESEQYFGPGTRLTVT.

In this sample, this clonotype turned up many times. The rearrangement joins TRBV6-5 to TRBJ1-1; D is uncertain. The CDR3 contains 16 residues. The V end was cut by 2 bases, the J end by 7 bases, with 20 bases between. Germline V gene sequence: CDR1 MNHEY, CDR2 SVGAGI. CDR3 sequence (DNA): TGTGCCAGCAGTTACACCACGGGAGGGAAGCAAAATGAAGCTTTCTTT. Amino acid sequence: CASSYTTGGKQNEAFF.